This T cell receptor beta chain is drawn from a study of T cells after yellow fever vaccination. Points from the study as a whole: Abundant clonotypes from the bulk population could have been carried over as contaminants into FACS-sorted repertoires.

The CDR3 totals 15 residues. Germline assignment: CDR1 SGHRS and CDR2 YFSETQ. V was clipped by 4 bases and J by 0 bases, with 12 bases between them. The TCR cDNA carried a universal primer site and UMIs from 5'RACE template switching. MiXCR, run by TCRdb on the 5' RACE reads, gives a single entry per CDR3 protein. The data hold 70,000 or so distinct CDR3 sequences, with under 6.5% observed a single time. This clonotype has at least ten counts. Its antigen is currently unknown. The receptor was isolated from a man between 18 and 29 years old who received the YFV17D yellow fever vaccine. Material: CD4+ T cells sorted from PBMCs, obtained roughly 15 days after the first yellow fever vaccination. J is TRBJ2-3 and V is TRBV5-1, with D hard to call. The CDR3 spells CASSSSRLSTDTQYF. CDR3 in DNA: TGCGCCAGCAGCAGCTCCAGGCTAAGCACAGATACGCAGTATTTT.